This T cell receptor beta chain was found in a study of T cells in Graves' hyperthyroidism and ophthalmopathy. Study background: Peripheral blood was acquired at first diagnosis, ahead of any therapy whatsoever.

Amplified regions were TCR beta CDR3 sequences from RNA transcripts. TCR CDR3 regions were first amplified by RT-PCR with HTBI primers. TCRdb used MiXCR to reprocess the multiplex PCR reads, holding one entry per CDR3 protein. Of about 640,000 distinct CDR3 sequences listed, around 21% are singletons. With V trimmed by 1 base and J by 4 bases, 6 bases remained unmatched. The CDR3 runs 16 residues. From germline, CDR1 is SGHTA and CDR2 FQGNSA. Fresh peripheral blood, 8 to 10 ml, was the source of the PBMCs. This clonotype has a count of ten or more. Its cognate antigen is unknown. Findings and caveats of the study: Progression to ophthalmopathy was predicted a median of approximately 6.4 months early. In simple terms, a model built on 13 V-J features told ophthalmopathy apart from stable hyperthyroidism.

The sequencing input was blood. The chain employs TRBV7-2 and TRBJ2-3, with 9 bases matching TRBD2. This sequence originates from a man aged 25-40 years with Graves' ophthalmopathy. For the CDR3, the DNA is TGTGCCAGCAGCTTAGTCGCGGGGGGGACACCAGATACGCAGTATTTT. Translating gives CASSLVAGGTPDTQYF.